These 9 T cell receptor beta chains originate from one sample sequenced in a study of blood T cell dynamics during melanoma immunotherapy (dated by TCRdb to the early 2020s). The time point label, as the study defines it: week 3, after first cycle of checkpoint inhibitor. Receptor amplification or capture employed the immunoSEQ multiplex PCR assay. TCRdb holds this immuneACCESS table with in-frame rearrangements only. Some clones are missing; in checked studies, unresolved V genes explain under half, and the rest has no known cause. In all, the sample holds around 4,800 clones, and about 90% of those were seen once. The leading ten clones occupy about 33% of the sample. The starting material was blood, obtained from a patient treated with checkpoint blockade. These receptors originate from a human donor with melanoma.

In nucleotides, the CDR3 is TGTGCCTGGAGCTCCTTATACAGACAGGATTCCTACGAGCAGTACTTC. Its translation is CAWSSLYRQDSYEQYF. The gene calls are TRBV30 and TRBJ2-7; D is possibly TRBD1 (6 bases). Trimming took off 3 bases at V and 1 base at J, with 19 bases between the two ends. The germline gives CDR1 GTSNPN, CDR2 SVGIG (reference sequence). The CDR3 has 16 amino acids. Full variable domain (outside the CDR3, taken from reference TRBV30 and TRBJ2-7): SQTIHQWPATLVQPVGSPLSLECTVEGTSNPNLYWYRQAAGRGLQLLFYSVGIGQISSEVPQNLSASRPQDRQFILSSKKLLLSDSGFYLCAWSSLYRQDSYEQYFGPGTRLTVT.

The J gene is TRBJ2-1, the V gene TRBV6-1; D possibly corresponds to TRBD2 (7 bases). The V end was cut by 4 bases, the J end by 7 bases, with 26 bases between. The CDR3 consists of 18 residues. Germline V gene lookup returns CDR1 MNHNS and CDR2 SASEGT. The CDR3 bases are TGTGCCAGCAGTGGAAATGGGGGGGGTGGACAGCTGAAAAATGAGCAGTTCTTC. Its translation: CASSGNGGGGQLKNEQFF.

The chain combines TRBV30 with TRBJ1-1; D might be TRBD1 (5 bases). This CDR3 is 14 amino acids long. The ends were cut back, 3 bases at V and 0 bases at J, with 11 bases in the middle. The germline V gene encodes CDR1 GTSNPN and CDR2 SVGIG (reference sequence). The CDR3 DNA reads TGTGCCTGGAGCCTTGGGGGGATGAACACTGAAGCTTTCTTT. It is translated as CAWSLGGMNTEAFF.

This rearrangement joins TRBV10-3 to TRBJ2-2; 9 nucleotides line up with TRBD2. The CDR3 covers 17 residues. CDR1 and CDR2 from the germline V gene are ENHRY and SYGVKD. Trimming at V came to 2 bases and at J to 7 bases, leaving 11 bases not matched to a gene. CDR3 sequence: CAISEVVAGEKGGELFF. The CDR3 DNA reads as TGTGCCATCAGTGAGGTGGTAGCGGGAGAGAAGGGCGGGGAGCTGTTTTTT.

This rearrangement joins TRBV6-6 to TRBJ1-3, with D unresolved. V was clipped by 5 bases and J by 0 bases, with 5 bases between them. Germline values: CDR1 MNHNY, CDR2 SVGAGI (reference sequence). The CDR3 consists of 13 residues. CDR3 sequence reads: CASSRVSGNTIYF. CDR3 nucleotides: TGTGCCAGCAGTCGGGTCTCTGGAAACACCATATATTTT.

The chain carries TRBV7-9 and TRBJ2-1, with a weak D call TRBD2 (6 bases). CDR1 and CDR2 from the germline V gene are SEHNR and FQNEAQ (reference sequence). Trimming removed 6 bases from V and 5 bases from J, with 17 bases in between. This CDR3 has 15 amino acids. DNA for the CDR3: TGTGCCAGCAGAAGGGAGGCCTCCGGACACAATGAGCAGTTCTTC. Protein sequence: CASRREASGHNEQFF.

CDR3 sequence reads: CASSGTGGTDTQYF. In DNA, the CDR3 is TGTGCCAGCAGTGGGACAGGGGGCACAGATACGCAGTATTTT. The chain has TRBV6-4 and TRBJ2-3; TRBD1 agrees at 9 bases. V shed 4 bases and J 1 base; nucleotides not matched to a gene: 0. Looked up from germline, CDR1 is MRHNA and CDR2 is SNTAGT. The CDR3 length is 14 residues.

V gene TRBV5-4 combines with J gene TRBJ2-5; 9 bases line up with TRBD2. The CDR3 totals 15 residues. Germline trimming cut 0 bases from V and 2 bases from J; bases unmatched to any gene: 2. From germline, CDR1 is SGHNT and CDR2 YYREEE (reference sequence). CDR3 in DNA: TGTGCCAGCAGCTTGGTCCTAGCGGGACAAGAGACCCAGTACTTC. Amino acids: CASSLVLAGQETQYF.

The chain is built from TRBV6-4 and TRBJ2-3; 8 nucleotides align to TRBD2. The ends lost 0 bases at V and 8 bases at J; junction bases unmatched: 10. CDR3 length: 16 amino acids. CDR1 and CDR2 (germline): MRHNA, SNTAGT. CDR3 nucleotides: TGTGCCAGCAGTGACTCGGATCCCGGCGGGGGGTCTACGCAGTATTTT. It yields the protein CASSDSDPGGGSTQYF.